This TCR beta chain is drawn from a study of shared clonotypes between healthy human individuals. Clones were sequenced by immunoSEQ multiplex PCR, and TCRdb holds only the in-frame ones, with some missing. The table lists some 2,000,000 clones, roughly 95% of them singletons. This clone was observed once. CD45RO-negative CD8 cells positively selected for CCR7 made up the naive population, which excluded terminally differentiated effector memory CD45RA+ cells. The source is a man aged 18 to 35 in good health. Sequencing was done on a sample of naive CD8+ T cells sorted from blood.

The DNA of the CDR3 is TGTGCCAGCAGCGTACTACAGTATACTGAAGCTTTCTTT. Encoded protein: CASSVLQYTEAFF. The chain uses TRBV9 and TRBJ1-1; D gene uncertain. The CDR3 is 13 amino acids. Germline V gene lookup returns CDR1 SGDLS and CDR2 YYNGEE. V shed 1 base and J shed 5 bases, with 9 bases lying between them.